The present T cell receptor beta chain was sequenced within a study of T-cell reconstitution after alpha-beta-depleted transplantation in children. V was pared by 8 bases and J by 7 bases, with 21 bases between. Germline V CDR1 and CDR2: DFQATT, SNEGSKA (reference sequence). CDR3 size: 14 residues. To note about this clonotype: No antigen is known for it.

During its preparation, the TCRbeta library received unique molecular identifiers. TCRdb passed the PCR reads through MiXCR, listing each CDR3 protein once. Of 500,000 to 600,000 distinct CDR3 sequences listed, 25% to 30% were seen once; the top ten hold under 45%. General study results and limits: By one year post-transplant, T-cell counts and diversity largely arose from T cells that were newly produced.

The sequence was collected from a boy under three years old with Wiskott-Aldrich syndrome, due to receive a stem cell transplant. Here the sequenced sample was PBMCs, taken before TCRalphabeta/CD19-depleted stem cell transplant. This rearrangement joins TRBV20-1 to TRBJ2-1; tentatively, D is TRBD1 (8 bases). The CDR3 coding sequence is TGCAGTTCGGCTAGGACAGGGAGGGGGAATGAGCAGTTCTTC. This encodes CSSARTGRGNEQFF.